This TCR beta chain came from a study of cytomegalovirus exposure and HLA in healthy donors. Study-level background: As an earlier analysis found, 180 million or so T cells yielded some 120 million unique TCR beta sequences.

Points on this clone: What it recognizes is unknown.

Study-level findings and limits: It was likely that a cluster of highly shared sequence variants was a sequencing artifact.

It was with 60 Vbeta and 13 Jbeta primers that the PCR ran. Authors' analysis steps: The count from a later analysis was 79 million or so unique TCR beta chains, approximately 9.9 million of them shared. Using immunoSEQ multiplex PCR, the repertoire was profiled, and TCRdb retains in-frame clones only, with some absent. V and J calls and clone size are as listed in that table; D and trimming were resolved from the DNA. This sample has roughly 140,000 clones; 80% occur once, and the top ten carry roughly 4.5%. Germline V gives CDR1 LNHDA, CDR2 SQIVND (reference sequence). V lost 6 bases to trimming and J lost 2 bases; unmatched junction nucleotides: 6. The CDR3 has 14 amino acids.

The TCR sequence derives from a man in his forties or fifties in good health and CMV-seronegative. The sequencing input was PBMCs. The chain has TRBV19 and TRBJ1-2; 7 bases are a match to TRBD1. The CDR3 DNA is TGTGCCAGTAGCGACAGGGAGCAAAACTATGGCTACACCTTC. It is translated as CASSDREQNYGYTF. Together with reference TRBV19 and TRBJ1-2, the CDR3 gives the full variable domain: DGGITQSPKYLFRKEGQNVTLSCEQNLNHDAMYWYRQDPGQGLRLIYYSQIVNDFQKGDIAEGYSVSREKKESFPLTVTSAQKNPTAFYLCASSDREQNYGYTFGSGTRLTVV.